The rows below give T cell receptor beta chains drawn from one sample of a study of beta chain features in type 1 diabetes. TCRdb's copy holds only in-frame clones and misses some; the assay was immunoSEQ multiplex PCR. The repertoire holds about 340,000 clones, with about 13% as singletons. The sample comprised naive CD4+ T cells from blood. The receptor source for this set is a woman aged 18 to 35 with type 1 diabetes. The CDR3 runs from the conserved cysteine through the conserved F or W. The D gene is left open where the match is weak.

v_call d_call cdr3_aa
TRBV7-8 TRBD2 CASSYGLAGEGRWFF
TRBV25-1 . CASRDSTGELFF
TRBV27 . CASSTGAYNEQFF
TRBV11-2 . CASSPGGYRGRTDTQYF
TRBV30 . CAWRGGIMNTEAFF
TRBV5-1 . CASSLAPVTGELFF
TRBV18 TRBD2 CASSPGLAGYEQYF
TRBV27 . CASSLVRGGADTQYF
TRBV9 TRBD1 CASSFSGTGGIMNTEAFF
TRBV18 TRBD1 CASSPATGVSYEQYF
TRBV25-1 . CASSERTGSGELFF
TRBV27 TRBD1 CASSPMTGANEKLFF
TRBV6-5 . CASSLYPSSSYNEQFF
TRBV7-2 . CASSLVSSFETQYF
TRBV7-6 . CASSLGAGKETQYF
TRBV27 TRBD1 CASRFQDRAFGELFF
TRBV7-3 . CASSLTGPGNNEQFF
TRBV7-9 . CASSPLLTEAFF
TRBV18 . CASSPTPTGTEAFF
TRBV29-1 . CSVVGGTAFF
TRBV28 . CASSLSSGYEQYF
TRBV5-6 TRBD1 CASSLRDRSYNEQFF
TRBV6-5 . CASQNYNEQFF
TRBV25-1 TRBD1 CASSESGTGNYGYTF
TRBV7-9 TRBD2 CASSAQPGTSGTREQYF
TRBV6-5 . CASSSRRGGNYNEQFF
TRBV6-6 . CASRSETYYGYTF
TRBV27 TRBD2 CASKREYGGELFF
TRBV18 . CASSQGLDTEAFF
TRBV19 TRBD2 CASSAELAGVNEQFF
TRBV19 . CASSIERGDTEAFF
TRBV5-1 TRBD1 CASRSGGYEQYF
TRBV29-1 . CSVGQTLNTEAFF
TRBV5-4 TRBD2 CASSLKAGGTDTQYF